Listed here is a single T cell receptor (beta chain). What it recognizes is unknown. The entry originates in a study of cytomegalovirus exposure and HLA in healthy donors. Findings of the study overall: Earlier findings revealed that most TCR beta V segments proved productive either about 90% or about 30% of the time. Relative to the roughly 700-donor mean, N-insertions were reportedly fewer in an Asian-associated ancestry cluster in a later analysis. CMV serostatus was the only recorded immune exposure for donors. Presence/absence comparisons presumed near-even sequencing depth among donors.

Primers included in the PCR were 60 Vbeta and 13 Jbeta primers. Assay: immunoSEQ multiplex PCR; the TCRdb copy retains only in-frame clones and omits some. This sample has under 150,000 clones, with roughly 79% found just once. The clonotype comes from a woman aged 18 to 35 in good health and CMV-seronegative. Material: PBMCs.

CDR3 amino acids: CASSPTREGNTGELFF. CDR3 in DNA: TGTGCCAGCTCACCAACGCGGGAGGGGAACACCGGGGAGCTGTTTTTT. The rearrangement joins TRBV18 to TRBJ2-2, with 9 bases that match TRBD2. The V and J ends lost 2 bases and 1 base, in that order; junction bases with no gene match: 2. CDR3 length equals 16 residues. From germline, CDR1 is KGHSH and CDR2 LQKENI.